The TCR beta chain under discussion was sequenced for a study of blood T cell repertoires in COVID-19. TCRdb's table, derived via immunoSEQ multiplex PCR, lists solely in-frame clones and lacks some. The sample lists 150,000 to 200,000 clones; under 80% were seen once. This CDR3 contains 12 residues. CDR1 and CDR2 (germline): SNHLY, FYNNEI. The V gene lost 6 bases and the J gene lost 5 bases, with 7 bases spanning the gap. The chain carries TRBV2 and TRBJ2-2; D is perhaps TRBD1 (6 bases). The sequence came from a man between 65 and 85 years old with acute or convalescent COVID-19. The sample was peripheral blood. CDR3: CASSQGTGELFF. The DNA for the CDR3 is TGTGCCAGCAGCCAGGGGACCGGGGAGCTGTTTTTT.